This T cell receptor (beta chain) derives from a study of cytomegalovirus exposure and HLA in healthy donors. Study results and caveats: Reports credit the classifier with highly specific, highly sensitive diagnosis of cytomegalovirus status. In vitro confirmation showed three CMV-associated chains to be CMV antigen specific. For most TCR sequences rarity was the rule, although some public TCRs occurred in many donors.

As concerns this clone: Antigen specificity is unknown.

Germline values: CDR1 MNHEY, CDR2 SMNVEV (reference sequence). Deletions cut 2 bases from V and 2 bases from J, with 9 bases between. This CDR3 region has 14 residues. Among the roughly 120 subjects of the validation cohort, separate from the roughly 700-subject first cohort, were the donors. Libraries were prepared by immunoSEQ multiplex PCR; TCRdb keeps only in-frame clonotypes and omits some of them. The sample carries roughly 180,000 clones, roughly 86% recorded once. The chain is built from TRBV27 and TRBJ1-2; D not certain. The sequence came from a man younger than 40 in good health and CMV-seropositive. Sequences were obtained from PBMCs. CDR3 DNA sequence: TGTGCCAGCAGTTTAGACGGGCCGAACTATGGCTACACCTTC. This gives the protein CASSLDGPNYGYTF.